This section outlines one T cell receptor (beta chain) sequence together with its context. The data stem from a study of blood T cell repertoires in COVID-19. The repertoire was sequenced with immunoSEQ multiplex PCR; TCRdb's copy has only in-frame clones and lacks some. The sample has 73,000 or so clones, 73% seen once. Germline V gene sequence: CDR1 SNHLY, CDR2 FYNNEI. The CDR3 has 12 residues. The V end was cut by 7 bases, the J end by 5 bases, with 11 bases between. Material: peripheral blood. The V and J genes are TRBV2 and TRBJ2-5; no reliable D call. This TCR was recovered from a man aged 55 to 70 with acute or convalescent COVID-19. CDR3 in amino acids: CASTPHAETQYF. CDR3 in DNA: TGTGCCAGCACCCCCCACGCGGAGACCCAGTACTTC.